This T cell receptor (beta chain) came from a study of shared T cell receptors in the human thymus. Libraries were prepared by immunoSEQ multiplex PCR; TCRdb keeps only in-frame clonotypes and omits some of them. The sample holds 500,000 to 850,000 clones, more than 70% seen once. V lost 5 bases and J lost 0, with 10 bases in between. Per germline, CDR1 MDHEN and CDR2 SYDVKM. The CDR3 covers 14 residues. These data also featured in a second study, about human thymus T cells. According to that study: Resected material from corrective heart surgery provided the thymus tissue analysed. Thymic and blood repertoires appeared to carry a bias in their V and J gene usage. Unrelated individuals were reported by related research to share highly overlapping thymic repertoires.

The chain links TRBV28 to TRBJ1-1; D remains unclear. Sequencing was done on a sample of thymocytes. This clonotype was obtained from a boy under two years old with a congenital heart defect. The CDR3 DNA sequence: TGTGCCAGCAGTCCCCCCTCTATGAACACTGAAGCTTTCTTT. It codes for CASSPPSMNTEAFF. Filled out from reference TRBV28 and TRBJ1-1, the complete variable domain reads DVKVTQSSRYLVKRTGEKVFLECVQDMDHENMFWYRQDPGLGLRLIYFSYDVKMKEKGDIPEGYSVSREKKERFSLILESASTNQTSMYLCASSPPSMNTEAFFGQGTRLTVV.